This TCR beta chain comes out of a study of cytomegalovirus exposure and HLA in healthy donors. Germline V lookup: CDR1 SGHRS, CDR2 YFSETQ. Trimming took 0 bases from V and 2 from J, leaving 5 bases between them. This CDR3 comprises 13 residues. Primers for the PCR totalled 60 Vbeta and 13 Jbeta. Method: immunoSEQ multiplex PCR; TCRdb's copy keeps in-frame clones and lacks some. The table shows more than 200,000 clones, with around 80% occurring only once. The sample consisted of PBMCs. The receptor was isolated from a girl aged 2 to 9 in good health and CMV-seronegative. The chain combines TRBV5-1 with TRBJ1-2; D remains unclear. CDR3 sequence: CASSLVPNYGYTF. CDR3 coding DNA: TGCGCCAGCAGCTTGGTTCCGAACTATGGCTACACCTTC.